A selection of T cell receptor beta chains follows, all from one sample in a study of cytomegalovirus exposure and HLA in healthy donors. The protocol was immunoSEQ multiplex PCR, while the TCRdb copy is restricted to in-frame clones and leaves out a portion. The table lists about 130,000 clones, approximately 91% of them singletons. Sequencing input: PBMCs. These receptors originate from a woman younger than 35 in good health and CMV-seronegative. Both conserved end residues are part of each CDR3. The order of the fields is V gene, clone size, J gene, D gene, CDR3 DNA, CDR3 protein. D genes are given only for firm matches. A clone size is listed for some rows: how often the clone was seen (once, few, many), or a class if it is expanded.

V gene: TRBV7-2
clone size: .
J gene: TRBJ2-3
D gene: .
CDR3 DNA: TGTGCCAGCAGCTTAGCTCTGATAGCGAGCACAGATACGCAGTATTTT
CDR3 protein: CASSLALIASTDTQYF

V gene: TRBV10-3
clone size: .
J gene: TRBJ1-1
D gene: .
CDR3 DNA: TGTGCCACTAACCCGGGACAAATGAACACTGAAGCTTTCTTT
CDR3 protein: CATNPGQMNTEAFF

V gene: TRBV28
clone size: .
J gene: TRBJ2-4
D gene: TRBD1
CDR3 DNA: TGTGCCAGCAGTCCCGAAAGGGGGACAGGGTCAAACATTCAGTACTTC
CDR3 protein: CASSPERGTGSNIQYF

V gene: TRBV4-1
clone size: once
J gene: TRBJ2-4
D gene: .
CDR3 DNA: TGCGCCAGCAGCCAACCTAGATCCAAAAACATTCAGTACTTC
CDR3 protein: CASSQPRSKNIQYF

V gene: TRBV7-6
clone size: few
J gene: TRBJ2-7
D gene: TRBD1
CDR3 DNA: TGTGCCAGCAGCTGGACAGGCAGGGAGCAGTACTTC
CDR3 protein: CASSWTGREQYF

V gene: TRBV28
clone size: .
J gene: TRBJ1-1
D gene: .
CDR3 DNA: TGTGCCAGCACCCTTTGGAGGGGCATACGCACTGAAGCTTTCTTT
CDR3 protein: CASTLWRGIRTEAFF

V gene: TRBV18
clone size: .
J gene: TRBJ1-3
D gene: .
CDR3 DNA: TGTGCCAGCTCACCCGCCACCTTTGGGGGGGCTTCTGGAAACACCATATATTTT
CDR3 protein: CASSPATFGGASGNTIYF

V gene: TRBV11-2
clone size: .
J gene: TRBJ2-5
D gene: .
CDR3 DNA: TGTGCCAGCAGCTTAGATATCTCCCAAGAGACCCAGTACTTC
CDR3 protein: CASSLDISQETQYF

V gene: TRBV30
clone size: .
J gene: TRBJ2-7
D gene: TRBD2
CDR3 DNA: TGTGCCTGGAGTGTCGGACTAGCGGGAGTCTACGAGCAGTACTTC
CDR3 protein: CAWSVGLAGVYEQYF

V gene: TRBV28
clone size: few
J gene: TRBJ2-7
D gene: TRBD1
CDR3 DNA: TGTGCCAGCAGTTTATTGTGGGACAGGGGACACGAGCAGTACTTC
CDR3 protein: CASSLLWDRGHEQYF

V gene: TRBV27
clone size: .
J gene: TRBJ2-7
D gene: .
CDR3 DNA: TGTGCCAGCAGCACTAGCCCCCGCTTGGGCAGAAAATTCGAGCAGTACTTC
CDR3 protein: CASSTSPRLGRKFEQYF

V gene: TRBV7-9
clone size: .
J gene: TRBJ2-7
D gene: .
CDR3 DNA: TGTGCCAGCAGCTCGTCTAGGACAGGGAGGGCCATTTTCTCCGAGCAGTACTTC
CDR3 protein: CASSSSRTGRAIFSEQYF

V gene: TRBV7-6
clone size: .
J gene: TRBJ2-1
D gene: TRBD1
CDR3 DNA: TGTGCCAGCAGCTTATCAGGGGGCCTGACTGAGCAGTTCTTC
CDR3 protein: CASSLSGGLTEQFF

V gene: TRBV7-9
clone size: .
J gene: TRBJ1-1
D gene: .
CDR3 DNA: TGTGCCAGCAGCTTTGGAGGGGCGAACACTGAAGCTTTCTTT
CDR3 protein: CASSFGGANTEAFF

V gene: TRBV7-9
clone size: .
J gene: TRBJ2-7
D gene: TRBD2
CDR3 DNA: TGTGCCAGCAGCTTTGGCAGCGGGGACTACGAGCAGTACTTC
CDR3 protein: CASSFGSGDYEQYF

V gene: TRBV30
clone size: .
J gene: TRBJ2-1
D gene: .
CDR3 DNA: TGTGCCTGGACCCAAGACAGTTCTGCCCTCAATGAGCAGTTCTTC
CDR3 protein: CAWTQDSSALNEQFF

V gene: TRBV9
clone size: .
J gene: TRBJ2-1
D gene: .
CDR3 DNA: TGTGCCAGCAGTCAGATGTGGTCAGCGGCCTACAATGAGCAGTTCTTC
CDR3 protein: CASSQMWSAAYNEQFF

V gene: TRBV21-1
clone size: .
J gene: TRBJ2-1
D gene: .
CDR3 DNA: TGTGCCAGCAGCAAATTGACCGACAGCCCCACCTACAATGAGCAGTTCTTC
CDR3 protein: CASSKLTDSPTYNEQFF

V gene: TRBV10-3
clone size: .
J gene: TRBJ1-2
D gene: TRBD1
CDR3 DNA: TGTGCCATCAGTGAGGAGTGGGGACAGCGATATGGCTACACCTTC
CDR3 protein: CAISEEWGQRYGYTF

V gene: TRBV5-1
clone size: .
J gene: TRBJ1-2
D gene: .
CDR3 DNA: TGCGCCAGCAGCTTGAACAGGAACTATGGCTACACCTTC
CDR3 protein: CASSLNRNYGYTF

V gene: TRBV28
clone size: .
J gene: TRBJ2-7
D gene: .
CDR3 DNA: TGTGCCAGCAGAGTGACAGCCTACGAGCAGTACTTC
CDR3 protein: CASRVTAYEQYF

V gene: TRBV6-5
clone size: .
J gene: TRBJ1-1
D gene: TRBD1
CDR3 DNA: TGTGCCAGCAGTTTGGAAACGACAGGGATGAACACTGAAGCTTTCTTT
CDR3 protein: CASSLETTGMNTEAFF

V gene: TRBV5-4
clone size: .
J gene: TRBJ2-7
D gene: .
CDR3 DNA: TGTGCCAGCAGCGCAGGACAGACCAGGAGCTCCTACGAGCAGTACTTC
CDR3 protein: CASSAGQTRSSYEQYF

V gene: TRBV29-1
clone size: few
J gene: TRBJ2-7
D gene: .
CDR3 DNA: TGCAGCGTTTTCGACAGCTACGAGCAGTACTTC
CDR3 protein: CSVFDSYEQYF

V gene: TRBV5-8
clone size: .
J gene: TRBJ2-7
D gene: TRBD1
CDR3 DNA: TGTGCCAGCAGCGGACAGGGGATGGGTTACGAGCAGTACTTC
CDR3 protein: CASSGQGMGYEQYF

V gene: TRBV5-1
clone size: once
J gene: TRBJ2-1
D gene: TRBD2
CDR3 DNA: TGCGCCAGCAGCATGGGACTAGCGGGAGGCCACAATGAGCAGTTCTTC
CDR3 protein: CASSMGLAGGHNEQFF

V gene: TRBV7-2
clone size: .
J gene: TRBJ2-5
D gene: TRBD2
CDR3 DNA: TGTGCCAGCAGTGGACTAGCCCAAGAGACCCAGTACTTC
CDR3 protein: CASSGLAQETQYF

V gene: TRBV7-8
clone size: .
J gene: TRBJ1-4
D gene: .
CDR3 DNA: TGTGCCAGCAGCTTAAGGCCCCAGGGCTGGGGAAATGAAAAACTGTTTTTT
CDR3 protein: CASSLRPQGWGNEKLFF

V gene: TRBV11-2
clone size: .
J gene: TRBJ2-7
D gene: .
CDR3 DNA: TGTGCCAGCAGCCCCCAGGGTGGGACCTACGAGCAGTACTTC
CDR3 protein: CASSPQGGTYEQYF

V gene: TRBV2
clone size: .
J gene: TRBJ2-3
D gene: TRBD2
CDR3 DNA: TGTGCCAGCGGGAGGGACTGGACTAGCACAGATACGCAGTATTTT
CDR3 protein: CASGRDWTSTDTQYF

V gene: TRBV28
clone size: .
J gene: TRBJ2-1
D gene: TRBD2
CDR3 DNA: TGTGCCAGCAGTGGGACTAGCGAGTACAATGAGCAGTTCTTC
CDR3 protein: CASSGTSEYNEQFF

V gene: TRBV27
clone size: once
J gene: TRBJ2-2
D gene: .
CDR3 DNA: TGTGCCAGCAGTTCCCGGACAGCGAACACCGGGGAGCTGTTTTTT
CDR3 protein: CASSSRTANTGELFF

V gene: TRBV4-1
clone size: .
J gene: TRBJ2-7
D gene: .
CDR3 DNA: TGCGCCAGCAGCCAATTTGCCAGGGCCTACGAGCAGTACTTC
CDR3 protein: CASSQFARAYEQYF